The clone carrying this TCR beta chain was seen a few times. Per the original methods: The assay estimated nucleated cells by amplifying reference gene primers. Here immunoSEQ multiplex PCR was the method, and the copy in TCRdb shows in-frame clones only, minus some. That table supplies the V and J calls and clone size; D and trimming were determined from the DNA. This table holds about 240,000 clones, approximately 84% found once. The age range of participants was 18 to 89 years, with residence in fewer than 25 US areas. Cohort assignment relied on participant-reported clinical history. This sample is part of a study of blood T cell repertoires in COVID-19. The overall study: PBMCs, B-cell-depleted T cells, or T cells provided the cDNA or gDNA that made up the material.

Sequenced sample: PBMCs or T cells enriched from blood (not recorded which). The sequence came from a woman aged 40 to 55 with acute COVID-19.

CDR3 sequence: CASRRQVAAYGYTF. CDR3 nucleotides: TGTGCCAGCAGAAGACAGGTGGCGGCCTATGGCTACACCTTC. J is TRBJ1-2 and V is TRBV2; possible D gene TRBD1, 6 bases. Trimming removed 6 bases from V and 4 bases from J, with 15 bases in between. Germline lookup yields CDR1 SNHLY and CDR2 FYNNEI. CDR3 length: 14 residues.